This TCR beta chain is from a study of shared clonotypes between healthy human individuals. The CDR3 sequence is 17 residues long. Trimming took 2 bases from V and 3 from J, leaving 20 bases between them. Per the germline V gene, CDR1 is MNHNS and CDR2 is SASEGT. Regarding the study as a whole: With a handful of donors compared, roughly 5% of naive CD4 clonotypes were shared.

Data came from immunoSEQ multiplex PCR; TCRdb stores just in-frame clones and leaves some out. The repertoire holds around 1 million clones, with more than 75% as singletons. On this clone: Its antigen is as yet unknown.

The receptor was derived from a man aged 18 to 30 in good health. V usage is TRBV6-1 and J usage is TRBJ2-7, with D perhaps given as TRBD1 or TRBD2 (5 bases each). The sequenced sample was memory CD4+ T cells sorted from blood. Regarding subset: CD45RA-negative fraction. The CDR3 spells CASSESGRLLSNYEQYF. The CDR3 coding sequence is TGTGCCAGCAGTGAATCGGGGCGGCTTCTCTCCAACTACGAGCAGTACTTC.